This entry lists 21 T cell receptor beta chains sequenced from one sample in a study of OX40 agonist ivuxolimab in advanced cancers. Some clones are missing from TCRdb's copy, which holds only in-frame ones; the method was immunoSEQ multiplex PCR. Of tens of thousands of clones listed, 70% to 90% are singletons. The sample consisted of CD4+ or CD8+ T cells sorted from blood, taken in a trial of the OX40 agonist ivuxolimab. The receptor source for this set is an adult with an advanced solid tumor such as melanoma, head and neck, liver or kidney cancer.

This rearrangement joins TRBV30 to TRBJ2-3; tentative D call: TRBD2 (6 bases). The V gene's germline CDR1 is GTSNPN and CDR2 SVGIG (reference sequence). V was cut by 1 base and J by 15 bases, with 20 bases left in between. The CDR3 length is 13 residues. CDR3 region: CAWSDQGGRSHYF. The CDR3 DNA reads TGTGCCTGGAGTGACCAAGGAGGGCGGTCTCACTATTTT.

This clone was seen more than once but under ten times. The V and J genes are TRBV2 and TRBJ1-2; D not certain. Germline V gives CDR1 SNHLY, CDR2 FYNNEI. This CDR3 spans 14 amino acids. Between the trimmed V and J ends, which lost 1 base and 3 bases, there was a span of 9 bases. The CDR3 DNA follows: TGTGCCAGCAGTGAAGGGGGTCGATACTATGGCTACACCTTC. This codes for CASSEGGRYYGYTF. The variable domain in full, completed from reference TRBV2 and TRBJ1-2, reads EPEVTQTPSHQVTQMGQEVILRCVPISNHLYFYWYRQILGQKVEFLVSFYNNEISEKSEIFDDQFSVERPDGSNFTLKIRSTKLEDSAMYFCASSEGGRYYGYTFGSGTRLTVV.

The genes are TRBV5-1 and TRBJ2-1; a possible D gene is TRBD1 (6 bases). The length of the CDR3 is 15 residues. V gave up 4 bases and J gave up 3 bases, with 14 bases separating them. From germline, CDR1 is SGHRS and CDR2 YFSETQ. CDR3 in amino acids: CASSPARGGYNEQFF. In DNA form, the CDR3 reads TGCGCCAGCAGCCCGGCCAGGGGTGGCTACAATGAGCAGTTCTTC.

This clone was seen only a few times. CDR3 loop: CASSQGLVGSYEQYF. The CDR3 DNA reads as TGCGCCAGCAGCCAAGGCCTGGTGGGGTCCTACGAGCAGTACTTC. The rearrangement links TRBV4-1 to TRBJ2-7; D not resolved. Germline V gives CDR1 MGHRA, CDR2 YSYEKL. The V end was cut by 1 base, the J end by 1 base, with 11 bases between. The CDR3 extends over 15 amino acids.

The V call is TRBV6-1, the J call TRBJ2-3, with 12 bases fitting TRBD2. V shed 2 bases and J 4 bases; nucleotides not matched to a gene: 1. CDR3 size: 15 residues. Germline CDR1 and CDR2: MNHNS and SASEGT. CDR3 in DNA: TGTGCCAGCAGTGAACTAGCGGGGGGGTCAGATACGCAGTATTTT. It codes for CASSELAGGSDTQYF.

The gene calls are TRBV7-3 and TRBJ1-2; the D gene is possibly TRBD1 (6 bases). The V gene lost 1 base and the J gene lost 3 bases, with 12 bases spanning the gap. The CDR3 spans 15 residues. In germline, CDR1 is SGHTA, CDR2 FQGTGA. Written as DNA, the CDR3 is TGTGCCAGCAGCTTAAGCGGGGGCCGGCACTATGGCTACACCTTC. Amino acid sequence: CASSLSGGRHYGYTF.

This chain joins TRBV19 and TRBJ1-5, with D uncertain. Germline V gene lookup returns CDR1 LNHDA and CDR2 SQIVND (reference sequence). Between the trimmed V and J ends, which lost 6 bases and 2 bases, there was a span of 11 bases. The CDR3 runs to 14 residues. For the CDR3, the DNA is TGTGCCAGTAGCAAGGGTGGGGGCAATCAGCCCCAGCATTTT. As protein: CASSKGGGNQPQHF.

This chain connects TRBV6-1 to TRBJ1-1; 7 bases line up with TRBD1. From germline, CDR1 is MNHNS and CDR2 SASEGT. The trim removed 4 bases at V and 1 base at J, leaving 3 bases unmatched. The CDR3 covers 14 residues. CDR3: CASSVGQKNTEAFF. The CDR3 DNA is TGTGCCAGCAGTGTGGGACAGAAGAACACTGAAGCTTTCTTT.

This clone came up a few times. The chain is built from TRBV4-1 and TRBJ1-1; 10 bases fit TRBD1. Per germline, CDR1 MGHRA and CDR2 YSYEKL. With V trimmed by 2 bases and J by 6 bases, 9 bases remained unmatched. The CDR3 is made up of 16 amino acids. In nucleotides, the CDR3 is TGCGCCAGCAGCCAACTCTGGGGACAGGGGACTCCTGAAGCTTTCTTT. This gives the protein CASSQLWGQGTPEAFF.

J is TRBJ1-6 and V is TRBV28; 8 bases map to TRBD1. The germline gives CDR1 MDHEN, CDR2 SYDVKM. CDR3 length: 14 amino acids. V was clipped by 6 bases and J by 10 bases; unmatched bases: 8. CDR3 in amino acids: CASRLTGATSPLHF. CDR3 sequence (DNA): TGTGCCAGCAGGTTGACAGGGGCGACCTCACCCCTCCACTTT.

The chain has TRBV9 and TRBJ2-5; D is possibly TRBD1 (6 bases). The CDR3 extends over 16 amino acids. CDR1 and CDR2 (germline): SGDLS, YYNGEE. The V gene lost 0 bases and the J gene lost 0 bases, with 12 bases spanning the gap. CDR3 region: CASSVGVGGHQETQYF. The CDR3 nucleotides read TGTGCCAGCAGCGTAGGGGTAGGGGGACACCAAGAGACCCAGTACTTC.

The rearrangement joins TRBV7-9 to TRBJ1-5, with 8 bases aligning to TRBD1. The CDR3 covers 17 residues. The germline CDR1 and CDR2 sequences are SEHNR and FQNEAQ (reference sequence). Losses at the gene ends were 1 base for V and 5 bases for J; bases not matched to a gene: 10. CDR3 in amino acids: CASSLETRQGIYQPQHF. The CDR3 nucleotides read TGTGCCAGCAGCTTAGAGACCCGACAGGGGATTTATCAGCCCCAGCATTTT.

The chain carries TRBV6-1 and TRBJ2-7, with 14 bases lining up with TRBD2. V was clipped by 4 bases and J by 3 bases; unmatched bases: 14. The V gene's germline CDR1 is MNHNS and CDR2 SASEGT. The CDR3 is 19 amino acids. The CDR3 coding sequence is TGTGCCAGCAGTGGGGTAGGAGGGACTAGCGGGGGAGCTTTCTACGAGCAGTACTTC. Translated, it gives CASSGVGGTSGGAFYEQYF.

The chain is built from TRBV14 and TRBJ1-6; D is uncertain. The CDR3 has 12 amino acids. Germline CDR1 reads SGHDN; CDR2 reads FVKESK. Trimming left V 4 bases short and J 7 bases short, with 5 bases between. CDR3 sequence (DNA): TGTGCCAGCAGCCGCCTAAATTCACCCCTCCACTTT. Translating gives CASSRLNSPLHF.

This chain links TRBV6-1 with TRBJ2-6, with D hard to call. The CDR3 length is 15 residues. Germline-derived CDR1 and CDR2 are MNHNS and SASEGT. Trimming took 6 bases from V and 0 from J, leaving 9 bases between them. CDR3 in amino acids: CASSPHLSGANVLTF. For the CDR3, the DNA is TGTGCCAGCAGCCCACACCTCTCTGGGGCCAACGTCCTGACTTTC.

This chain links TRBV30 with TRBJ1-3, with D maybe TRBD1 (5 bases). Germline V gene lookup returns CDR1 GTSNPN and CDR2 SVGIG (reference sequence). The CDR3 has 15 residues. V was shortened by 0 bases and J by 2 bases, with 11 bases between the two germline ends. CDR3 residues: CAWSVKGTTGNTIYF. The CDR3, as DNA: TGTGCCTGGAGTGTAAAAGGGACGACTGGAAACACCATATATTTT.

The rearrangement joins TRBV7-2 to TRBJ2-1, with D unresolved. Germline CDR1 reads SGHTA; CDR2 reads FQGNSA. The germline V and J ends were trimmed by 4 bases and 9 bases, with 13 bases remaining between them. The CDR3 contains 13 residues. The CDR3, as DNA: TGTGCCAGCAGCTCCACTACCCGAGGTGAGCAGTTCTTC. As protein: CASSSTTRGEQFF.

The chain employs TRBV21-1 and TRBJ1-1. TRBV21-1 is a listed pseudogene. The CDR3 contains 16 residues. The CDR3 sequence is CASSKPDRARNTEAFF. The DNA for the CDR3 is TGTGCCAGCAGCAAACCCGACCGGGCCAGGAACACTGAAGCTTTCTTT.

The chain's CDR3 is CASSQLDRGKETQYF. CDR3 in DNA: TGTGCCAGCAGCCAATTGGACAGGGGAAAAGAGACCCAGTACTTC. The chain uses TRBV14 and TRBJ2-5, with 9 nucleotides matching TRBD1. The CDR3 contains 15 residues. CDR1 and CDR2 (germline): SGHDN, FVKESK. The trim removed 2 bases at V and 3 bases at J, leaving 4 bases unmatched.

V and J are TRBV27 and TRBJ1-6; TRBD1 agrees at 7 bases. Germline values: CDR1 MNHEY, CDR2 SMNVEV (reference sequence). V lost 6 bases to trimming and J lost 7 bases; unmatched junction nucleotides: 6. The CDR3 has 14 amino acids. CDR3 DNA sequence: TGTGCCAGCAGCTCTGGACAGGAGAATTCACCCCTCCACTTT. This codes for CASSSGQENSPLHF.

By its share, this clone is medium-sized. Distinct nucleotide sequences in the sample also encode this CDR3. The J gene is TRBJ1-1, the V gene TRBV6-1, with 7 bases fitting TRBD1. V lost 9 bases to trimming and J lost 4 bases; unmatched junction nucleotides: 8. The CDR3 is 13 amino acids. Germline V gene data show CDR1 as MNHNS and CDR2 as SASEGT. The CDR3 here is CASTTGEGTEAFF. The CDR3 nucleotides read TGTGCCAGTACAACAGGGGAGGGCACTGAAGCTTTCTTT.